The 2 T cell receptor beta chains listed next were all sequenced from one sample in a study of shared clonotypes between healthy human individuals. Assay: immunoSEQ multiplex PCR; the TCRdb copy retains only in-frame clones and omits some. The profile shows 2,500,000 or so clones, approximately 94% of them singletons. Sequencing was done on a sample of naive CD4+ T cells from PBMCs. Subset noted: CD45RA+ positively selected. These receptors were obtained from a man between 18 and 29 years old in good health. Some clones in this sample may be carry-over from other donors' samples.

The chain uses TRBV5-1 and TRBJ2-5, with 7 bases that match TRBD2. With 0 bases clipped from V and 5 bases from J, the junction kept 7 bases outside the gene matches. This CDR3 contains 15 residues. The germline V gene encodes CDR1 SGHRS and CDR2 YFSETQ. The CDR3 DNA sequence: TGCGCCAGCAGCTTGGCCAATTCCGGGGGGGAGACCCAGTACTTC. It translates to CASSLANSGGETQYF.

V and J are TRBV2 and TRBJ2-3, with 12 nucleotides matching TRBD2. Germline V gene data show CDR1 as SNHLY and CDR2 as FYNNEI. This CDR3 region has 15 residues. V trimming: 7 bases; J trimming: 4 bases; junction bases outside the gene matches: 6. The CDR3 reads CASMPSGRGADTQYF. In DNA, the CDR3 is TGTGCCAGCATGCCTAGCGGGAGGGGCGCAGATACGCAGTATTTT.